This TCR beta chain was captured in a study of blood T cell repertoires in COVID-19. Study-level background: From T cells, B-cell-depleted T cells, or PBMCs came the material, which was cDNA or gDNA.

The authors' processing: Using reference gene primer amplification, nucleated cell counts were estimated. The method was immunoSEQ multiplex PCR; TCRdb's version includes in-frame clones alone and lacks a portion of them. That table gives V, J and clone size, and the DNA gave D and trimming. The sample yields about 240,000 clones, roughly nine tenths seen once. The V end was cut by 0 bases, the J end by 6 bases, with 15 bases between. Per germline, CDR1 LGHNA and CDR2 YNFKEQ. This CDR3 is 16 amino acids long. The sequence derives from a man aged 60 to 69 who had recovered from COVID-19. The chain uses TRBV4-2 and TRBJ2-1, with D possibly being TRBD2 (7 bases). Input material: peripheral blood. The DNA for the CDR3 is TGTGCCAGCAGCCAAGAAGGGGGGGGCCCCCCCAATGAGCAGTTCTTC. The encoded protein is CASSQEGGGPPNEQFF.